One and the same sample provided the 4 T cell receptor beta chains below, sequenced in a study of blood T cell repertoires in COVID-19. Sequenced by immunoSEQ multiplex PCR; TCRdb stores in-frame clones only, minus some. The sample yields tens of thousands of clones, 70% to 90% seen once. The source material was peripheral blood. The receptors originated from a man aged 55 to 70 with acute or convalescent COVID-19.

As regards this clone: One junction end disagrees with the germline gene, perhaps due to a read error. The chain employs TRBV4-1 and TRBJ1-1; D ambiguous. CDR1 is MGHRA, CDR2 YSYEKL, per germline. This CDR3 has 15 amino acids. The CDR3 loop is CASSQARGINTEAFF. The CDR3 DNA sequence: TGCGCCAGCAGTCAAGCGCGGGGTATTAACACTGAAGCTTTCTTT.

The CDR3 is CASSLSGENTGELFF. The CDR3 nucleotides are TGCGCCAGCAGCTTAAGCGGGGAGAACACCGGGGAGCTGTTTTTT. V usage is TRBV5-1 and J usage is TRBJ2-2, with 7 bases identical to TRBD2. The CDR3 is 15 residues long. V shed 2 bases and J 1 base; nucleotides not matched to a gene: 2. The germline V gene encodes CDR1 SGHRS and CDR2 YFSETQ.

The chain couples TRBV19 to TRBJ1-5, with D unclear. V dropped 6 bases and J dropped 0 bases, with 9 bases sitting between them. This CDR3 has 14 amino acids. The germline V gene encodes CDR1 LNHDA and CDR2 SQIVND (reference sequence). The chain's CDR3 is CASRQTNSNQPQHF. CDR3 bases: TGTGCCAGTAGACAGACGAATAGCAATCAGCCCCAGCATTTT. Filled out from reference TRBV19 and TRBJ1-5, the complete variable domain reads DGGITQSPKYLFRKEGQNVTLSCEQNLNHDAMYWYRQDPGQGLRLIYYSQIVNDFQKGDIAEGYSVSREKKESFPLTVTSAQKNPTAFYLCASRQTNSNQPQHFGDGTRLSIL.

The chain recombines TRBV30 with TRBJ1-6; D uncertain. Germline values: CDR1 GTSNPN, CDR2 SVGIG (reference sequence). This CDR3 has 14 amino acids. Trimming left V 2 bases short and J 7 bases short, with 12 bases between. The CDR3 is CAWSSTTRNSPLHF. The DNA for the CDR3 is TGTGCCTGGAGTTCCACTACACGGAATTCACCCCTCCACTTT.